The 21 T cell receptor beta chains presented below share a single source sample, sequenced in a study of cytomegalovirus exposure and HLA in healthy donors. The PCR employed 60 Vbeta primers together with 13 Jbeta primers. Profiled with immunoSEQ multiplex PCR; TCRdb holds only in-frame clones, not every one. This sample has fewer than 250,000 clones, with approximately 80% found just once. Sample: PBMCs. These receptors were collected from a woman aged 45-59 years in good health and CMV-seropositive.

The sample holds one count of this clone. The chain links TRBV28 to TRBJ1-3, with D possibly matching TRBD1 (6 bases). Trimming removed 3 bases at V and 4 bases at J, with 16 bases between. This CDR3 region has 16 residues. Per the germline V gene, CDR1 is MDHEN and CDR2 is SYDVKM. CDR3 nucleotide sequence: TGTGCCAGCAGTTTCATCCTGACAGGCCCCGGAAACACCATATATTTT. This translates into CASSFILTGPGNTIYF.

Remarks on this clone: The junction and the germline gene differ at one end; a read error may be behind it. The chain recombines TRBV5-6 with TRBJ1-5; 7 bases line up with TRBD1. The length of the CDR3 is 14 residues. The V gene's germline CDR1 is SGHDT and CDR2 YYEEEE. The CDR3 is CASSLGGRGQPQHF. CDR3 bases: TGTGCCAGCAGCTTGGGGGGGCGGGGACAGCCCCAGCACTTT.

CDR3 DNA sequence: TGTGCCTGGAGGCGGACTGCGGGGGGCCTTGAGCAGTTCTTC. It specifies CAWRRTAGGLEQFF. The chain combines TRBV30 with TRBJ2-1, with 8 nucleotides matching TRBD2. The trim removed 3 bases at V and 9 bases at J, leaving 10 bases unmatched. The CDR3 runs 14 residues. Germline loops: CDR1 GTSNPN, CDR2 SVGIG (reference sequence). The full variable domain, with the rest looked up from reference TRBV30 and TRBJ2-1, is SQTIHQWPATLVQPVGSPLSLECTVEGTSNPNLYWYRQAAGRGLQLLFYSVGIGQISSEVPQNLSASRPQDRQFILSSKKLLLSDSGFYLCAWRRTAGGLEQFFGPGTRLTVL.

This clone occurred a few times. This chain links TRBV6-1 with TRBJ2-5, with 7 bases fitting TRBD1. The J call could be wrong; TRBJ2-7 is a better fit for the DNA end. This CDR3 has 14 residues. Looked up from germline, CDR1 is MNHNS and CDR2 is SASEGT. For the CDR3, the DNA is TGTGCCAGCAGTCGGGACAGTAGCTCCTACGAGCAGTACTTC. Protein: CASSRDSSSYEQYF.

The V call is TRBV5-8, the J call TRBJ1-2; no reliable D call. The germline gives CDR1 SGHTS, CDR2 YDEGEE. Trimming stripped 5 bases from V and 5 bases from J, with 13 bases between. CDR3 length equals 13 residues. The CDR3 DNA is TGTGCCAGCAGGATTGGGCCAGCTTATGGCTACACCTTC. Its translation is CASRIGPAYGYTF.

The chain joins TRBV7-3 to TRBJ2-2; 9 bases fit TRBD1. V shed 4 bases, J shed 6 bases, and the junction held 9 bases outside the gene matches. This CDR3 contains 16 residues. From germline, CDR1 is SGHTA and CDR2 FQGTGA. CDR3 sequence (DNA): TGTGCCAGCAGCTCGACAGGGGGTGTAAGTCCCGGGGAGCTGTTTTTT. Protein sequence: CASSSTGGVSPGELFF.

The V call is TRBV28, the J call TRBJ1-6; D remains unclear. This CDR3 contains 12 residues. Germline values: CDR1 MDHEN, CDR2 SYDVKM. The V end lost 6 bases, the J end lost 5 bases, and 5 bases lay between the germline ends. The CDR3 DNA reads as TGTGCCAGCAGCTCTAATAATTCACCCCTCCACTTT. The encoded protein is CASSSNNSPLHF.

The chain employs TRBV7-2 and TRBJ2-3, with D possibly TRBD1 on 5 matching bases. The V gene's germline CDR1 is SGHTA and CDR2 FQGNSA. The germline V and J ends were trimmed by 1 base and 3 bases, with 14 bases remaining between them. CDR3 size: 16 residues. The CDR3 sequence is CASSLVQVVGTDTQYF. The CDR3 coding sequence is TGTGCCAGCAGCTTAGTACAGGTCGTTGGGACAGATACGCAGTATTTT.

The CDR3 spells CASSGDRVNQPQHF. CDR3 nucleotides: TGTGCCAGCAGTGGGGACAGGGTAAACCAGCCCCAGCATTTT. The genes are TRBV2 and TRBJ1-5, with TRBD1 matching over 9 bases. J gave up 7 bases and V 4 bases, and 5 bases lay outside the gene matches. The CDR3 covers 14 residues. Germline values: CDR1 SNHLY, CDR2 FYNNEI.

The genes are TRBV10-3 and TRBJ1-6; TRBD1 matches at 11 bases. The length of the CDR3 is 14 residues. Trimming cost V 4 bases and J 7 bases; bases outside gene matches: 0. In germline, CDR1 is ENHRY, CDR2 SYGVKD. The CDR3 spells CAISGDRGNSPLHF. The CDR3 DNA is TGTGCCATCAGTGGGGACAGGGGGAATTCACCCCTCCACTTT.

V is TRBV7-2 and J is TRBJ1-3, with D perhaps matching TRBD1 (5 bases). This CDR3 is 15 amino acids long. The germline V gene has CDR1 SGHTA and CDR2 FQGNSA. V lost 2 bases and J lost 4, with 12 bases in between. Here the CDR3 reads CASSLSWTPGNTIYF. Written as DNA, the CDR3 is TGTGCCAGCAGCTTAAGTTGGACACCCGGAAACACCATATATTTT.

CDR3 sequence (DNA): TGTGCCACCAGCAGCGTGGAGGGTAATTCACCCCTCCACTTT. This codes for CATSSVEGNSPLHF. The rearrangement links TRBV15 to TRBJ1-6; unclear D gene. Trimming removed 3 bases from V and 6 bases from J, with 9 bases in between. The germline V gene encodes CDR1 LNHNV and CDR2 YYDKDF (reference sequence). The CDR3 length is 14 residues. The variable domain in full, with the rest retrieved from reference TRBV15 and TRBJ1-6, is DAMVIQNPRYQVTQFGKPVTLSCSQTLNHNVMYWYQQKSSQAPKLLFHYYDKDFNNEADTPDNFQSRRPNTSFCFLDIRSPGLGDTAMYLCATSSVEGNSPLHFGNGTRLTVT.

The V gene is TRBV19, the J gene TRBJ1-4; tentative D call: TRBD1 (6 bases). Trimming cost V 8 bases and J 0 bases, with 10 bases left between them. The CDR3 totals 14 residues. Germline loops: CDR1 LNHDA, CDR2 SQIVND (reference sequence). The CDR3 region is CASQEGATNEKLFF. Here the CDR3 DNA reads TGTGCCAGTCAAGAGGGGGCAACTAATGAAAAACTGTTTTTT.

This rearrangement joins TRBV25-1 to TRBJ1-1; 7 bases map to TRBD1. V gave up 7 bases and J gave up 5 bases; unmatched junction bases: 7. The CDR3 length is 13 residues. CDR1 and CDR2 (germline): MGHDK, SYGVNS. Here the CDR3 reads CASNLQGSTEAFF. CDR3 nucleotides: TGTGCCAGCAATCTACAGGGGAGTACTGAAGCTTTCTTT.

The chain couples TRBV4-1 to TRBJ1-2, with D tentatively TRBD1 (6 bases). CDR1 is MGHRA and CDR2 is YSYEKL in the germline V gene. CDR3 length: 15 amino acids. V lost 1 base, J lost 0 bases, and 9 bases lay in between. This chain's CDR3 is CASSQVSGANYGYTF. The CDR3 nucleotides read TGCGCCAGCAGCCAAGTTTCAGGGGCTAACTATGGCTACACCTTC.

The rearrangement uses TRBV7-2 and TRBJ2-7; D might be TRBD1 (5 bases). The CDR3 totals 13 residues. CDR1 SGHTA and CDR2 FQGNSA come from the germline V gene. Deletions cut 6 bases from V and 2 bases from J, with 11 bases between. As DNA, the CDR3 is TGTGCCAGCAGTTTCTCAGGGCCCTACGAGCAGTACTTC. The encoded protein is CASSFSGPYEQYF.

The CDR3 protein is CASSSSPSGGATDTQYF. CDR3 coding DNA: TGCGCCAGCAGCTCGTCTCCTAGCGGGGGGGCCACAGATACGCAGTATTTT. V is TRBV5-1 and J is TRBJ2-3; 12 bases line up with TRBD2. The trim removed 3 bases at V and 2 bases at J, leaving 7 bases unmatched. The germline gives CDR1 SGHRS, CDR2 YFSETQ. The CDR3 loop spans 17 amino acids.

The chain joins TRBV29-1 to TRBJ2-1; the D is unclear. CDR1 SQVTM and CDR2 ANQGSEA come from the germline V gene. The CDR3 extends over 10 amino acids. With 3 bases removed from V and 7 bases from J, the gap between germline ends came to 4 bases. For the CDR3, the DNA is TGCAGCGTTGATCTGAATGAGCAGTTCTTC. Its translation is CSVDLNEQFF.

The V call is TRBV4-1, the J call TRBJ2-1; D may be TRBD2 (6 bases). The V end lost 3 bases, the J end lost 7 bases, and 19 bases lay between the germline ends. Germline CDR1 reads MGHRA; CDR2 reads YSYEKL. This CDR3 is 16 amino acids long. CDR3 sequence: CASSQASARGYNEQFF. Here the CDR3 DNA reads TGCGCCAGCAGCCAGGCTAGCGCCCGGGGCTATAATGAGCAGTTCTTC.

CDR3 DNA sequence: TGTGCCAGCAGTGGATGGAGGGACTCCTACGAGCAGTACTTC. Translating it yields CASSGWRDSYEQYF. The chain links TRBV2 to TRBJ2-7; tentatively, D is TRBD2 (6 bases). The CDR3 runs 14 residues. Germline V gene lookup returns CDR1 SNHLY and CDR2 FYNNEI. V gave up 4 bases and J gave up 0 bases, with 10 bases separating them.

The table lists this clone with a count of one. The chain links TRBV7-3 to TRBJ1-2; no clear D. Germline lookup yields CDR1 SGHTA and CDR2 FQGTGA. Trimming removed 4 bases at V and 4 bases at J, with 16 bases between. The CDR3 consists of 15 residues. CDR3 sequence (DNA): TGTGCCAGCAGCTCCACCCTGACCGAGGTCTATGGCTACACCTTC. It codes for CASSSTLTEVYGYTF.